These T cell receptor beta chains were read from a single sample in a study of CD8+ T cells in alopecia areata. This table comes from immunoSEQ multiplex PCR, and its TCRdb copy is limited to in-frame clones, with some not included. The sample carries 95,000 to 120,000 clones, 59% recorded once. The sequenced sample was CD8+ T cells sorted from blood. The receptors shown here come from a human donor in good health. Both conserved end residues are part of each CDR3.

J | V | CDR3
TRBJ2-3 | TRBV9 | CASSASRSTDTQYF
TRBJ1-1 | TRBV28 | CASSLRWAGLTEAFF
TRBJ2-2 | TRBV25-1 | CASSENRQGVHTGELFF
TRBJ2-7 | TRBV27 | CASSHWTGLTSGGHPYEQYF
TRBJ2-5 | TRBV4-1 | CASSQEPSGAGEETQYF
TRBJ2-5 | TRBV19 | CASSIGFGFQETQYF
TRBJ1-1 | TRBV9 | CASSPRGLPNEAFF
TRBJ1-2 | TRBV5-1 | CASSLAASAPMVGYTF
TRBJ2-1 | TRBV29-1 | CSVDGTSGDNEQFF
TRBJ2-7 | TRBV4-3 | CASSQDVDSGGAGGNEQYF
TRBJ2-1 | TRBV19 | CASSIGSSGNEQFF
TRBJ2-7 | TRBV15 | CATSIGQSYEQYF
TRBJ2-3 | TRBV27 | CASSSTSGGADTQYF
TRBJ1-1 | TRBV11-2 | CASSSQWNTEAFF
TRBJ2-7 | TRBV20-1 | CSAEDVPIAYF
TRBJ2-3 | TRBV2 | CASSLDHSGGARDTQYF
TRBJ2-1 | TRBV28 | CASSLGPAGDEQFF
TRBJ1-2 | TRBV7-9 | CASSQGGGGGYTF
TRBJ1-6 | TRBV5-6 | CASSLGSADLSPLHF
TRBJ2-7 | TRBV7-2 | CASSGPTERGGSYEQYF
TRBJ2-5 | TRBV28 | CASRDIRDGKETQYF
TRBJ2-1 | TRBV13 | CASSLGGAGIYNEQFF
TRBJ1-2 | TRBV7-9 | CASSLGGDGYTF
TRBJ2-4 | TRBV4-3 | CASSHSVPSVVGIQYF
TRBJ2-3 | TRBV4-1 | CASSQEVAGELPNTDTQYF
TRBJ2-1 | TRBV7-8 | CASSLAVDEQFF
TRBJ2-5 | TRBV13 | CASSSRRQGNQETQYF
TRBJ1-5 | TRBV27 | CASSLTGIGNQPQHF
TRBJ2-3 | TRBV15 | CATSRVMTDTQYF
TRBJ2-3 | TRBV7-2 | CASSSPSGVSDTQYF
TRBJ2-2 | TRBV2 | CASSTGSFTGELFF
TRBJ2-5 | TRBV7-9 | CASSPTRSQYQETQYF
TRBJ2-2 | TRBV4-2 | CASSQGLTSGDTGELFF
TRBJ1-1 | TRBV28 | CASSFGGHTFMNTEAFF
TRBJ1-5 | TRBV19 | CASSMGQGNQPQHF
TRBJ2-7 | TRBV9 | CASSETGSSYEQYF
TRBJ1-1 | TRBV1 | CTIPTQNTEAFF
TRBJ1-2 | TRBV5-6 | CASSSLGTGIYGYTF
TRBJ1-2 | TRBV4-2 | CASSQVWRLGGYTF
TRBJ2-5 | TRBV4-3 | CASSQVTGSGETQYF
TRBJ2-5 | TRBV11-2 | CASSHNVQGFWAQYF
TRBJ2-7 | TRBV19 | CASSAGQPYEQYF
TRBJ2-4 | TRBV5-6 | CASSLGRNNIQYF
TRBJ1-2 | TRBV5-6 | CASSFGQGTYGYTF